The rows below give T cell receptor beta chains drawn from one sample of a study of blood T cell repertoires in COVID-19. Method: immunoSEQ multiplex PCR; TCRdb's copy keeps in-frame clones and lacks some. The sample lists roughly 59,000 clones, around 73% occurring once. Sequencing was done on a sample of peripheral blood. Receptors were obtained from an older man with acute or convalescent COVID-19. Each CDR3 is given with its conserved first and last residue. A D gene is named only where the DNA matches it firmly. Rows may omit the clone size; those that give it use once, few, many or a size class.

J gene	D gene	clone size	V gene	CDR3 DNA	CDR3 protein
TRBJ1-4	NA	NA	TRBV3-1/TRBV3-2	TGTGCCAGCGAGGGGGGGGGTGAAAAACTGTTTTTT	CASEGGGEKLFF
TRBJ2-6	TRBD2	once	TRBV5-1	TGCGCCAGCAGGACGGGGACTACCTCTGGGGCCAACGTCCTGACTTTC	CASRTGTTSGANVLTF
TRBJ1-2	NA	NA	TRBV27	TGTGCCAGCAGTTTATCGCCAGCTAACTATGGCTACACCTTC	CASSLSPANYGYTF
TRBJ1-4	TRBD1	NA	TRBV2	TGTGCCAGCAGGCAGGGGGCGGCTAATGAAAAACTGTTTTTT	CASRQGAANEKLFF
TRBJ1-6	NA	NA	TRBV5-4	TGTGCCAGCAGCTTGGAACCTAGCTCCTATAATTCACCCCTCCACTTT	CASSLEPSSYNSPLHF
TRBJ2-7	TRBD2	NA	TRBV4-1	TGCGCCAGCAGCCAAGATCTTGGGAGGGGCGAGTACGAGCAGTACTTC	CASSQDLGRGEYEQYF
TRBJ2-1	NA	NA	TRBV9	TGTGCCAGCAGCTCCTTACCGGGAGTTATTAATGAGCAGTTCTTC	CASSSLPGVINEQFF
TRBJ1-5	TRBD1	NA	TRBV2	TGTGCCAGCAGTGAAGGGACAGGCAAGCAGCCCCAGCATTTT	CASSEGTGKQPQHF
TRBJ2-2	NA	NA	TRBV7-6	TGTGCCAGCAGCTCTTGGACAGCAACGAACACCGGGGAGCTGTTTTTT	CASSSWTATNTGELFF
TRBJ2-3	TRBD2	few	TRBV28	TGTGCCAGCAGCCCCGGGGACGGGGGGAGGGATACGCAGTATTTT	CASSPGDGGRDTQYF
TRBJ1-4	TRBD1	NA	TRBV6-1	TGTGCCAGCAGTGAGCAGGGGGCAGATAATGAAAAACTGTTTTTT	CASSEQGADNEKLFF
TRBJ1-4	TRBD1	NA	TRBV3-1/TRBV3-2	TGTGCCAGCAGCCAAGGCAAGGACAGGGGGCTTGAAAAACTGTTTTTT	CASSQGKDRGLEKLFF
TRBJ2-7	TRBD2	NA	TRBV6-5	TGTGCCAGCAGTATAGCGGGATACGAGCAGTACTTC	CASSIAGYEQYF
TRBJ2-5	TRBD2	NA	TRBV2	TGTGCCAGCAGTAGGACTAGCGGAATGGGGGAGACCCAGTACTTC	CASSRTSGMGETQYF
TRBJ1-3	NA	NA	TRBV24-1	TGTGCCACCAGTGGGAGCAACTCTGGAAACACCATATATTTT	CATSGSNSGNTIYF
TRBJ1-1	TRBD1	few	TRBV5-4	TGTGCCAGCAGCTCGGGACAGGCGAATGAAGCTTTCTTT	CASSSGQANEAFF
TRBJ1-2	TRBD1	NA	TRBV3-1/TRBV3-2	TGTGCCAGCAGCTGGGGCCAGGGGGCGGGCTATGGCTACACCTTC	CASSWGQGAGYGYTF
TRBJ2-3	TRBD2	NA	TRBV10-3	TGTGCCATCAGTGACCCGACTAGCGGGTCGGGAGATACGCAGTATTTT	CAISDPTSGSGDTQYF
TRBJ1-2	NA	NA	TRBV28	TGTGCCAGCAGTACCCAGGGGTACTATGGCTACACCTTC	CASSTQGYYGYTF
TRBJ2-6	TRBD1	NA	TRBV2	TGTGCCAGCAGTGAATTGCCCCTACAGGGGACAGGCAAAAGGACTGGGGCCAACGTCCTGACTTTC	CASSELPLQGTGKRTGANVLTF
TRBJ2-3	TRBD2	NA	TRBV20-1	TGCAGTGCTAGTACCCCTGCTGGACTAGCGGGAGTATCTGATACGCAGTATTTT	CSASTPAGLAGVSDTQYF
TRBJ2-1	NA	few	TRBV18	TGTGCCAGCTCACCATTGGAGGGGACCAACAATGAGCAGTTCTTC	CASSPLEGTNNEQFF
TRBJ2-7	NA	NA	TRBV7-2	TGTGCCAGCAGCTTACTTATCTCCAGGAATGAGCAGTACTTC	CASSLLISRNEQYF
TRBJ1-3	NA	NA	TRBV19	TGTGCCAGTAGGGTAGCGGGATCTGGAAACACCATATATTTT	CASRVAGSGNTIYF